This entry features one TCR beta chain sequence. This sample stems from a study of blood T cell repertoires in COVID-19. This CDR3 spans 16 amino acids. V shed 4 bases, J shed 9 bases, and the junction held 13 bases outside the gene matches. Germline values: CDR1 LNHDA, CDR2 SQIVND (reference sequence). The repertoire was sequenced with immunoSEQ multiplex PCR; TCRdb's copy has only in-frame clones and lacks some. Of about 270,000 clones in the sample, around nine tenths are singletons; the top ten hold approximately 9.7%. The receptor was derived from a man aged 40-49 years with active or convalescent COVID-19. The specimen was peripheral blood. V gene TRBV19 combines with J gene TRBJ2-1; TRBD1 matches at 9 bases. The CDR3 loop reads CASSRTGTGKYGEQFF. CDR3 DNA: TGTGCCAGTAGTAGAACCGGGACAGGGAAGTACGGTGAGCAGTTCTTC.